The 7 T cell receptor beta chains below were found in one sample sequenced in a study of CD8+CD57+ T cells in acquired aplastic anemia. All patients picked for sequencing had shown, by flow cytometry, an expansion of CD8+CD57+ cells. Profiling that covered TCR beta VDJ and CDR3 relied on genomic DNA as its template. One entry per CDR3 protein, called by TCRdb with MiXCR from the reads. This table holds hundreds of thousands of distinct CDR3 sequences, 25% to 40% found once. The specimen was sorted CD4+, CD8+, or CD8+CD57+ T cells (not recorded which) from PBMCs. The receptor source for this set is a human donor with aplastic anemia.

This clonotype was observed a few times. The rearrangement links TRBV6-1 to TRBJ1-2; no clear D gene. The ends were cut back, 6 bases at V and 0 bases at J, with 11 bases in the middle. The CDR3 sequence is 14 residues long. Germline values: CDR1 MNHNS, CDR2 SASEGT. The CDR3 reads CASRLGGANYGYTF. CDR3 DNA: TGTGCCAGCAGGCTCGGCGGAGCTAACTATGGCTACACCTTC.

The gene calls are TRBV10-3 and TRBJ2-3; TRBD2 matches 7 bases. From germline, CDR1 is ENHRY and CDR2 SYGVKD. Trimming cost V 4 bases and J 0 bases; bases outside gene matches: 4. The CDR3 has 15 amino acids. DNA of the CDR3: TGTGCCATCAGTGCGGGGGGAGTGAGCACAGATACGCAGTATTTT. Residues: CAISAGGVSTDTQYF.

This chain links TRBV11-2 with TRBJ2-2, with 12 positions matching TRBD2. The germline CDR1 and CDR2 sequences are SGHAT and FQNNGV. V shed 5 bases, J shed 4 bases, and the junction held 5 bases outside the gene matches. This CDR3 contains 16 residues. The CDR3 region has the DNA TGTGCCAGCAGCCCCGGACTAGCGGGGACCACCGGGGAGCTGTTTTTT. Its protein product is CASSPGLAGTTGELFF.

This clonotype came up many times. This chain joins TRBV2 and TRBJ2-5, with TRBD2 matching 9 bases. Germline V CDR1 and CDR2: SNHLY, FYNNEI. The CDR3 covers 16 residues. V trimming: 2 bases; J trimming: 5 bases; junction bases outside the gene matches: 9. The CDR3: CASSERTSEWDETQYF. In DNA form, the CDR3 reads TGTGCCAGCAGTGAAAGGACTAGCGAGTGGGACGAGACCCAGTACTTC.

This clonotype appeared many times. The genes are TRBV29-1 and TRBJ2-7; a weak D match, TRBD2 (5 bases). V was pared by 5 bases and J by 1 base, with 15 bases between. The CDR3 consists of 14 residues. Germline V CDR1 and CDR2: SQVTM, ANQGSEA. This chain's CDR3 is CSVSYSSPSYEQYF. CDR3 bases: TGCAGCGTTTCGTATTCTAGCCCTTCCTACGAGCAGTACTTC.

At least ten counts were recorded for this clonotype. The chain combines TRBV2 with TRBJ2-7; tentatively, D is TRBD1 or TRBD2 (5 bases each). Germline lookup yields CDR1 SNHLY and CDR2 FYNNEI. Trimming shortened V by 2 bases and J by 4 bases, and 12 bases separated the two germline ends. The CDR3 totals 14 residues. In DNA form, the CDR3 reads TGTGCCAGCAGTGAACGGGACCCACCATACGAGCAGTACTTC. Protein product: CASSERDPPYEQYF.

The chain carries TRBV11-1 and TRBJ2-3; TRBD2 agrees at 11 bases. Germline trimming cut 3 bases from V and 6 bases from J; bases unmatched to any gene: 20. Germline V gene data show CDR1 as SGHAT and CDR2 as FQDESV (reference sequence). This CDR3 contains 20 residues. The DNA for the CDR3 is TGTGCCAGCAGCTTCTCTCCCGCCCGATTAGCGGGGGGGCCAGGGGATACGCAGTATTTT. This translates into CASSFSPARLAGGPGDTQYF.